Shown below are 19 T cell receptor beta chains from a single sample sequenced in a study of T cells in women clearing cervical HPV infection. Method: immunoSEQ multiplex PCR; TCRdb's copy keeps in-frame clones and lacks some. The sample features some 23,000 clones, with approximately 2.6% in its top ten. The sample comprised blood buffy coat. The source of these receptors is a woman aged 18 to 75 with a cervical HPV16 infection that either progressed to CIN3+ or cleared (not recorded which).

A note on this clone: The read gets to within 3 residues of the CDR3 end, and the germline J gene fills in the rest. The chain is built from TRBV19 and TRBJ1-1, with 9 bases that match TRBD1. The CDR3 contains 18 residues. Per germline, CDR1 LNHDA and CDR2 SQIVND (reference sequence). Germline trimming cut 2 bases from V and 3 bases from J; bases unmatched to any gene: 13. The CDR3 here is CASSIKDRGRGVYTEAFF. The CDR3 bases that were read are TGTGCCAGTAGTATAAAGGACAGGGGCCGTGGGGTGTACACTGAA.

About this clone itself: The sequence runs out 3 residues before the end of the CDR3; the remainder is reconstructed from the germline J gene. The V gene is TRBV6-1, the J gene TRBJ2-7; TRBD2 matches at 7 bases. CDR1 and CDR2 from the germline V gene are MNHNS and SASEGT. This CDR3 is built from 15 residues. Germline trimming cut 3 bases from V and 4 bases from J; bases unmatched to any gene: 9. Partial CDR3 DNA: TGTGCCAGCAGTGATGGCGGGAGTTTGGCGTACGAG. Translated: CASSDGGSLAYE. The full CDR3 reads CASSDGGSLAYEQYF.

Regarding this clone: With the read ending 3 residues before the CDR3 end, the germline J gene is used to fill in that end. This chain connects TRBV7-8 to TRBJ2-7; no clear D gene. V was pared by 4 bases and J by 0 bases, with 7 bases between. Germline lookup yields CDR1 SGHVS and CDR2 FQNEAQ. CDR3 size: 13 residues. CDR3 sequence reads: CASSWASSYEQYF. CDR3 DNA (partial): TGTGCCAGCAGCTGGGCCAGCTCCTACGAG.

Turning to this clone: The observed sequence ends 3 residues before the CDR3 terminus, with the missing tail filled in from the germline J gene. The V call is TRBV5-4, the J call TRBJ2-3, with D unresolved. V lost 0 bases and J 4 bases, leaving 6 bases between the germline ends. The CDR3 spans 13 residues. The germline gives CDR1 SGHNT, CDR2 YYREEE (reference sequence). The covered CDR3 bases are TGTGCCAGCAGCTTGGACAGCCCAGATACG. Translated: CASSLDSPDT. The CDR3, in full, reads CASSLDSPDTQYF.

The sequenced CDR3 bases are TGTGCCAGCAGCGTAGCTAGCGGGGACGAGACC. Encoded protein: CASSVASGDET. The CDR3 in its entirety is CASSVASGDETQYF. V and J are TRBV9 and TRBJ2-5, with 9 nucleotides matching TRBD2. The read terminates 3 residues ahead of where the CDR3 ends, so the germline J gene completes it. The CDR3 length is 14 residues. V trimming: 0 bases; J trimming: 5 bases; junction bases outside the gene matches: 2. Germline CDR1 and CDR2: SGDLS and YYNGEE.

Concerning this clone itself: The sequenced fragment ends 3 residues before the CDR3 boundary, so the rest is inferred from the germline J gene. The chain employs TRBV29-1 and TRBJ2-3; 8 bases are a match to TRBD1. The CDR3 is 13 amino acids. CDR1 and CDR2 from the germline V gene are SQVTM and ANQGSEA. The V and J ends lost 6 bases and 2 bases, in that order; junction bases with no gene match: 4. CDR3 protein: CSVRRGLTDTQYF. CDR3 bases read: TGCAGCGTCCGCAGGGGGCTCACAGATACG.

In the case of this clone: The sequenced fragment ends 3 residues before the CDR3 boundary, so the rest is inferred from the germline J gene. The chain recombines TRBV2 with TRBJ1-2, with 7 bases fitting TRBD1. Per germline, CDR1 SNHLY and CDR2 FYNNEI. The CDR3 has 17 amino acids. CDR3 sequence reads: CASSESSAGTEAGGYTF. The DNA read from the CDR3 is TGTGCCAGCAGCGAATCTTCCGCCGGGACAGAAGCCGGAGGC.

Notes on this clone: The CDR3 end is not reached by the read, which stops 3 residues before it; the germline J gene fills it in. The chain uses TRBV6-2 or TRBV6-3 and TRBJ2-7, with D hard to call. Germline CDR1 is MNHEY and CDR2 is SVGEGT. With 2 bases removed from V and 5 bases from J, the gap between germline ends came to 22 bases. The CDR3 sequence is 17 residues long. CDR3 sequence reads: CASSYDPWAVLAHEQYF. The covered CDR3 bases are TGTGCCAGCAGTTACGACCCCTGGGCAGTACTTGCCCACGAG.

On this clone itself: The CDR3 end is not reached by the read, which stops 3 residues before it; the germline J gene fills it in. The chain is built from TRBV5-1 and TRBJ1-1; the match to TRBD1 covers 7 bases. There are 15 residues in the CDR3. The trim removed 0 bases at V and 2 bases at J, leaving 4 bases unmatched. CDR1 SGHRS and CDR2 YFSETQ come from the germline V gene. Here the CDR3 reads CASSLDDRANTEAFF. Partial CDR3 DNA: TGCGCCAGCAGCTTGGATGACAGGGCTAACACTGAA.

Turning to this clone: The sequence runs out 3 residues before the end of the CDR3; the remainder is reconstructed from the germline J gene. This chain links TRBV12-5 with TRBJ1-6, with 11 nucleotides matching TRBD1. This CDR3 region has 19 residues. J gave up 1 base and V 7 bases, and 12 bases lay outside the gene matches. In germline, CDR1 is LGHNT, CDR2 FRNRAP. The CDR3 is CASATGQGAYRSYNSPLHF. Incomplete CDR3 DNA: TGTGCTAGTGCCACCGGACAGGGGGCGTACCGGTCCTATAATTCACCC. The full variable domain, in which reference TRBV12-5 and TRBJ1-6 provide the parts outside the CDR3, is DARVTQTPRHKVTEMGQEVTMRCQPILGHNTVFWYRQTMMQGLELLAYFRNRAPLDDSGMPKDRFSAEMPDATLATLKIQPSEPRDSAVYFCASATGQGAYRSYNSPLHFGNGTRLTVT.

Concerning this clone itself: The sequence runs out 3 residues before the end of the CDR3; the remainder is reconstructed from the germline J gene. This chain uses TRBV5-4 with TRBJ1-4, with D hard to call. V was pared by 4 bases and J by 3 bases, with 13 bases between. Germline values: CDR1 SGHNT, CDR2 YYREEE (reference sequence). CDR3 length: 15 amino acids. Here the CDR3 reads CASSQSADPNEKLFF. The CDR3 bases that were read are TGTGCCAGCAGCCAATCGGCGGATCCTAATGAAAAA.

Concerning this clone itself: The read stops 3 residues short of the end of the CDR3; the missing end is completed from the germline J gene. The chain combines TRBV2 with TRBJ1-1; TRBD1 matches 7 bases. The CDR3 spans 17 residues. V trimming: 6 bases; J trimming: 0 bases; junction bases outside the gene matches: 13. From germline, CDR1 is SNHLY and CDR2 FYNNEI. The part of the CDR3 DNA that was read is TGTGCCAGCAGAATTGCTCGGGACAGCAGATTGAACACTGAA. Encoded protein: CASRIARDSRLNTE. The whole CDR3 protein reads CASRIARDSRLNTEAFF.

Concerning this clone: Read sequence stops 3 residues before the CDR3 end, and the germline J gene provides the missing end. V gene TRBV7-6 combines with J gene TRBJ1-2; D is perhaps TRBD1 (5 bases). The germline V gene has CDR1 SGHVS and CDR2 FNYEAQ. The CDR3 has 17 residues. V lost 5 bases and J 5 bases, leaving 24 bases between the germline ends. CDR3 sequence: CASSRAVGGTLTYGYTF. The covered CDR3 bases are TGTGCCAGCAGCCGCGCCGTGGGGGGTACGCTGACTTATGGC.

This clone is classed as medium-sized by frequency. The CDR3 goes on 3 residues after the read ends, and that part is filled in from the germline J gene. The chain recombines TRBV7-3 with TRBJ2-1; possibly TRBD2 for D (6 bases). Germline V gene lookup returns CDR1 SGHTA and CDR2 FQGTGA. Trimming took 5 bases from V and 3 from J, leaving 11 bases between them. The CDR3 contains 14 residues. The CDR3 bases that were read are TGTGCCAGCAGCGCCGGGACTTACTACAATGAG. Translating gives CASSAGTYYNE. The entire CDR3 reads CASSAGTYYNEQFF. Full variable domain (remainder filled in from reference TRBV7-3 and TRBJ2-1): GAGVSQTPSNKVTEKGKYVELRCDPISGHTALYWYRQSLGQGPEFLIYFQGTGAADDSGLPNDRFFAVRPEGSVSTLKIQRTERGDSAVYLCASSAGTYYNEQFFGPGTRLTVL.

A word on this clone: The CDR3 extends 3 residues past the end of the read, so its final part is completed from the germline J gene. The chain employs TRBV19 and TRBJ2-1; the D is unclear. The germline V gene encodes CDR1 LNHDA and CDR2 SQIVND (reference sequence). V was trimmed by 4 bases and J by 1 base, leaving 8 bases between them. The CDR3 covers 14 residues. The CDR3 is CASSNFASYNEQFF. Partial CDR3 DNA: TGTGCCAGTAGTAACTTCGCGTCCTACAATGAG.

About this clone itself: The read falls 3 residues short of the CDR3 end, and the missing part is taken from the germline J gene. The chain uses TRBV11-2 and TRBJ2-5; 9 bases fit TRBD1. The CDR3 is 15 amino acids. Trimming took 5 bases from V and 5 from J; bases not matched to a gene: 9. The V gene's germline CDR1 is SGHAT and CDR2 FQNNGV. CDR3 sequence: CASSDRTGVGETQYF. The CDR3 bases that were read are TGTGCCAGCAGCGATCGGACAGGGGTAGGGGAGACC.

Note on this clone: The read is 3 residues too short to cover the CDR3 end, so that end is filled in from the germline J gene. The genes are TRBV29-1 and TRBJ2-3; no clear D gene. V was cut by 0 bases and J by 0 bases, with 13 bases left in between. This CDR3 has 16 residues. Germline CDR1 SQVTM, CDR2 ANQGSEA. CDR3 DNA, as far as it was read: TGCAGCGTTGAAGAAGGTCTGTCTGTTAGCACAGATACG. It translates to CSVEEGLSVSTDT. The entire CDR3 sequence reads CSVEEGLSVSTDTQYF.

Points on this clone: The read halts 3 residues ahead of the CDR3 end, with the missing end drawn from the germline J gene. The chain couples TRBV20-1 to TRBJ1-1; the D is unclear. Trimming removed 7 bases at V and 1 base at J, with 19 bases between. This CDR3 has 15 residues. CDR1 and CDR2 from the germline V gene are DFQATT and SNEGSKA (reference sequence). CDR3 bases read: TGCAGTGTCATTTCAGAGAAAATCCAGAACACTGAA. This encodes CSVISEKIQNTE. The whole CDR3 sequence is CSVISEKIQNTEAFF.

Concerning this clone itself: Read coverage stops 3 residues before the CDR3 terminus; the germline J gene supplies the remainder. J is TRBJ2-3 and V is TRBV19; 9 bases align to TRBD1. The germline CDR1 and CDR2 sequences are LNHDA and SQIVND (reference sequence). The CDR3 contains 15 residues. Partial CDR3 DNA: TGTGCCAGTAGTATCCAGGGACAGGGTCAGGAGACG. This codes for CASSIQGQGQET. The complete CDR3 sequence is CASSIQGQGQETQYF.